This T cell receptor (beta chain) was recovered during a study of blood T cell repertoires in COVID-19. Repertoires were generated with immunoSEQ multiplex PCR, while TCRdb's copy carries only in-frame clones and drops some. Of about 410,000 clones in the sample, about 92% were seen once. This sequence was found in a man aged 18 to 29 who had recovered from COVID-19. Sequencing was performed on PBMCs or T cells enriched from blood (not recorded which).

CDR3 nucleotides: TGTGCCAGCAGCTTAATCAGGGACAGTATAACTAATGAAAAACTGTTTTTT. Protein product: CASSLIRDSITNEKLFF. The chain is built from TRBV7-9 and TRBJ1-4, with TRBD1 identical over 7 bases. The CDR3 loop spans 17 amino acids. V shed 2 bases and J 1 base; nucleotides not matched to a gene: 7. Germline CDR1 reads SEHNR; CDR2 reads FQNEAQ (reference sequence).